The clone carrying this TCR beta chain has ten or more counts. Its cognate antigen is unknown. It was with a sample-barcoded 5' primer and a J-beta primer mix that a second PCR of about 6 to 11 cycles was run. TCRdb fed the 5' RACE reads into MiXCR, producing one record per CDR3 protein. Among 950,000 to 1,200,000 distinct CDR3 sequences listed, more than 30% were seen once. The sample comes from a study of blood T cells in healthy people across ages. Trimming shortened V by 5 bases and J by 3 bases, and 6 bases separated the two germline ends. This CDR3 is 11 amino acids long. Germline V gene data show CDR1 as SQVTM and CDR2 as ANQGSEA. Regarding the study as a whole: Comparison with aged donors showed that long-lived donors had more naive CD4+ cells and higher diversity. Diversity estimates drawn from one million T cells were deemed underestimates. Bulk PBMC profiling left naive and antigen-experienced comparisons inconclusive.

This chain joins TRBV29-1 and TRBJ2-3; D perhaps matches TRBD1 (5 bases). Sample: blood. This sequence was found in a man younger than 35 in good health. CDR3 DNA sequence: TGCAGCGTTAGGGGTACAGATACGCAGTATTTT. Its protein product is CSVRGTDTQYF.